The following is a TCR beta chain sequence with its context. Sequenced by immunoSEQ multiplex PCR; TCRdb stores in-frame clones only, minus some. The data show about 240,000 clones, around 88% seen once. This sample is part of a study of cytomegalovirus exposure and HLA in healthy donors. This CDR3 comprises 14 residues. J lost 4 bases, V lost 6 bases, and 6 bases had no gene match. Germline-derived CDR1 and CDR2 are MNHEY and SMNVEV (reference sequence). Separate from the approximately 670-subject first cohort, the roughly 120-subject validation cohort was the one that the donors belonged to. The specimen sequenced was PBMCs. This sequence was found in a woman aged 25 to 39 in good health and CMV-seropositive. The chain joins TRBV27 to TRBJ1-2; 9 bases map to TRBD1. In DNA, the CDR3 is TGTGCCAGCAGGACAGGGGGAGGTGGCTATGGCTACACCTTC. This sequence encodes CASRTGGGGYGYTF.